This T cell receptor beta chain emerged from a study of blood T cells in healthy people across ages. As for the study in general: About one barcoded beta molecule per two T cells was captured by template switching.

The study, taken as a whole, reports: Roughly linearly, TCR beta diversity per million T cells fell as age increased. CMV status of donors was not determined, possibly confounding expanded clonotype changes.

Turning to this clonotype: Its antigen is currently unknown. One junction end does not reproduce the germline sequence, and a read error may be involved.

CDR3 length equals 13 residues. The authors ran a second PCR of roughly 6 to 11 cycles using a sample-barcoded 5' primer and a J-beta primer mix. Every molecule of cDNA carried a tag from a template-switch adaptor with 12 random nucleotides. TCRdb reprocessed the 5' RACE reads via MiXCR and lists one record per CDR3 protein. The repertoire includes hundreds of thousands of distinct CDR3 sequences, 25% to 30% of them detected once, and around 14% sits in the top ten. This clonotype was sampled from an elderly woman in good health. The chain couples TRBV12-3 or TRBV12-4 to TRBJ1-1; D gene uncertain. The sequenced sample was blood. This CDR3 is CAGSSQVNTEAFF. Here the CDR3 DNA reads TGTGCCGGCAGTTCCCAGGTGAACACTGAAGCTTTCTTT.